The 13 T cell receptor beta chains below come from one sample, sequenced in a study of siplizumab effects on memory and regulatory T cells. The data were produced by immunoSEQ multiplex PCR, yet TCRdb's version contains in-frame clones alone and is incomplete. The sample comprises 60,000 to 65,000 clones, around 80% of which are singletons, and about 0.41% rests with the top ten. Sequenced sample: memory CD4+ T cells sorted from blood. All receptors derive from a human donor in good health.

The CDR3 reads CASSPDLQTNYGYTF. The CDR3 coding sequence is TGTGCCAGCAGCCCGGACCTACAAACTAACTATGGCTACACCTTC. The chain carries TRBV5-4 and TRBJ1-2; D gene unclear. With 4 bases removed from V and 0 bases from J, the gap between germline ends came to 13 bases. This CDR3 region has 15 residues. CDR1 is SGHNT, CDR2 YYREEE, per germline (reference sequence).

The chain carries TRBV28 and TRBJ1-3, with D unclear. The germline V gene encodes CDR1 MDHEN and CDR2 SYDVKM. With 3 bases removed from V and 2 bases from J, the gap between germline ends came to 11 bases. This CDR3 has 15 residues. The CDR3 sequence is CASSLPAGTGNTIYF. CDR3 nucleotides: TGTGCCAGCAGTTTGCCCGCGGGGACTGGAAACACCATATATTTT.

This chain links TRBV6-6 with TRBJ2-3; 9 nucleotides agree with TRBD2. CDR3 length: 16 amino acids. V lost 4 bases to trimming and J lost 4 bases; unmatched junction nucleotides: 9. Germline values: CDR1 MNHNY, CDR2 SVGAGI (reference sequence). CDR3 DNA sequence: TGTGCCAGCAGTTCCCCGACGGCGGGGGGGGCAGATACGCAGTATTTT. It is translated as CASSSPTAGGADTQYF.

This clone came up a few times. This chain uses TRBV6-5 with TRBJ1-5; D is unclear. V lost 2 bases and J 2 bases, leaving 7 bases between the germline ends. There are 14 residues in the CDR3. Germline CDR1 MNHEY, CDR2 SVGAGI. The CDR3 loop is CASSYRAGNQPQHF. The CDR3 DNA sequence: TGTGCCAGCAGTTACAGGGCTGGCAATCAGCCCCAGCATTTT.

The chain is built from TRBV19 and TRBJ1-2; D possibly corresponds to TRBD1 (5 bases). Trimming stripped 3 bases from V and 1 base from J, with 21 bases between. The CDR3 has 18 amino acids. From germline, CDR1 is LNHDA and CDR2 SQIVND (reference sequence). This CDR3 is CASSIPKGRQMYNYGYTF. CDR3 DNA: TGTGCCAGTAGTATTCCGAAGGGCCGACAGATGTATAACTATGGCTACACCTTC.

The chain carries TRBV5-1 and TRBJ2-2, with D possibly TRBD1 on 6 matching bases. From germline, CDR1 is SGHRS and CDR2 YFSETQ. V was pared by 4 bases and J by 0 bases, with 10 bases between. CDR3 length: 15 amino acids. CDR3 amino acids: CASSQQGTNTGELFF. DNA for the CDR3: TGCGCCAGCAGCCAACAGGGTACGAACACCGGGGAGCTGTTTTTT.

The CDR3 loop reads CASSQDLGVSTYNSPLHF. CDR3 coding DNA: TGCGCCAGCAGCCAAGATCTGGGGGTGAGCACCTATAATTCACCCCTCCACTTT. The chain employs TRBV4-3 and TRBJ1-6; D might be TRBD1 (5 bases). Between the trimmed V and J ends, which lost 0 bases and 2 bases, there was a span of 14 bases. The length of the CDR3 is 18 residues. CDR1 LGHNA and CDR2 YSLEER come from the germline V gene.

The chain has TRBV11-2 and TRBJ2-1, with a tentative D call TRBD2 (5 bases). V dropped 5 bases and J dropped 0 bases, with 23 bases sitting between them. Germline values: CDR1 SGHAT, CDR2 FQNNGV. The CDR3 spans 19 residues. CDR3 amino acids: CASSPQASGPFSSYNEQFF. The CDR3 nucleotides are TGTGCCAGCAGCCCTCAGGCCAGCGGACCATTCAGCTCCTACAATGAGCAGTTCTTC.

This chain joins TRBV10-3 and TRBJ1-2, with D unresolved. Germline loops: CDR1 ENHRY, CDR2 SYGVKD. V lost 4 bases, J lost 8 bases, and 20 bases lay in between. The CDR3 has 15 residues. The CDR3 nucleotides read TGTGCCATCAGTGTGACCTTAGGGTGGGAGGGCGGCTACACCTTC. This translates into CAISVTLGWEGGYTF.

This clone was picked up one time. This chain connects TRBV6-6 to TRBJ1-6; D is uncertain. This CDR3 region has 12 residues. Trimming took off 8 bases at V and 18 bases at J, with 20 bases between the two ends. Germline V CDR1 and CDR2: MNHNY, SVGAGI (reference sequence). DNA for the CDR3: TGTGCCAGCTCCCACCGGTTGTCGGATTACCACTTT. Its translation: CASSHRLSDYHF.

The V and J genes are TRBV13 and TRBJ2-2; TRBD2 aligns across 9 bases. The ends lost 2 bases at V and 8 bases at J; junction bases unmatched: 9. The CDR3 contains 16 residues. Germline V CDR1 and CDR2: PRHDT, FYEKMQ (reference sequence). The CDR3: CASSLPATSGFGELFF. CDR3 bases: TGTGCCAGCAGCTTACCGGCGACTAGCGGCTTTGGGGAGCTGTTTTTT.

J is TRBJ2-3 and V is TRBV5-1; 12 bases fit TRBD2. The CDR3 is 16 residues long. V lost 5 bases to trimming and J lost 2 bases; unmatched junction nucleotides: 6. CDR1 and CDR2 from the germline V gene are SGHRS and YFSETQ. DNA for the CDR3: TGCGCCAGCAGACAGGGACTAGCGGGCATCACAGATACGCAGTATTTT. As protein: CASRQGLAGITDTQYF.

The chain couples TRBV7-9 to TRBJ1-1; no clear D gene. V was clipped by 1 base and J by 11 bases, with 11 bases between them. Germline V lookup: CDR1 SEHNR, CDR2 FQNEAQ (reference sequence). The CDR3 extends over 12 amino acids. The CDR3 DNA reads as TGTGCCAGCAGCTTAGAGGTGAACCGGGCTTTCTTT. Protein: CASSLEVNRAFF. Looking up the rest from reference TRBV7-9 and TRBJ1-1 gives the full variable domain: DTGVSQNPRHKITKRGQNVTFRCDPISEHNRLYWYRQTLGQGPEFLTYFQNEAQLEKSRLLSDRFSAERPKGSFSTLEIQRTEQGDSAMYLCASSLEVNRAFFGQGTRLTVV.